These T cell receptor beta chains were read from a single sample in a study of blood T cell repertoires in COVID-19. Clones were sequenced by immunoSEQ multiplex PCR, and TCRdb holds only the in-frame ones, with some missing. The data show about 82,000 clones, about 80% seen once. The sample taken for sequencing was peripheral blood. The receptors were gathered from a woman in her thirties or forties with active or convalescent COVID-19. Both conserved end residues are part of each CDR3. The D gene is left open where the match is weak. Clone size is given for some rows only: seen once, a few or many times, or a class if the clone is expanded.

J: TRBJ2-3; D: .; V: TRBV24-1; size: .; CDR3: CATSDFGAASTDTQYF; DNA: TGTGCCACCAGTGATTTTGGGGCAGCTAGCACAGATACGCAGTATTTT
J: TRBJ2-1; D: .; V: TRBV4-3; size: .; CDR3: CASSQGRQNHNEQFF; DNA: TGCGCCAGCAGCCAAGGAAGACAGAACCACAATGAGCAGTTCTTC
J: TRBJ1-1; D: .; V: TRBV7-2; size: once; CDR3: CASSLPGGSTEAFF; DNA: TGTGCCAGCAGCTTACCCGGGGGGAGCACTGAAGCTTTCTTT
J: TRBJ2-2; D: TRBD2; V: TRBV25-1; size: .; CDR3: CASLKVAGGVTGELFF; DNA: TGTGCCAGTCTGAAAGTAGCGGGAGGCGTCACCGGGGAGCTGTTTTTT
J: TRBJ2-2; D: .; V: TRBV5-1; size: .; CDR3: CASSGTGSSNTGELFF; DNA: TGCGCCAGCAGCGGTACAGGATCCTCGAACACCGGGGAGCTGTTTTTT
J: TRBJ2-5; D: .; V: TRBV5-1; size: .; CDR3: CASSLETGVNQYF; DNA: TGCGCCAGCAGCTTGGAAACGGGGGTCAACCAGTACTTC
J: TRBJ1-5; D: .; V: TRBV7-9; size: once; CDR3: CASSGSWNQPQHF; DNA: TGTGCCAGCAGCGGTAGTTGGAATCAGCCCCAGCATTTT
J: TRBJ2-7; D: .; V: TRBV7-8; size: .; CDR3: CASSLPGKRVHSEQYF; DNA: TGTGCCAGCAGCTTACCCGGCAAGCGGGTCCACAGCGAGCAGTACTTC
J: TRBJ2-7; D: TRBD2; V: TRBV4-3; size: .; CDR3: CASSQGQGGGSYYEQYF; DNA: TGCGCCAGCAGCCAAGGTCAAGGTGGCGGGAGTTATTACGAGCAGTACTTC
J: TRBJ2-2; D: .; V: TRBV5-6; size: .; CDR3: CASSLVPDTGELFF; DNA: TGTGCCAGCAGCTTGGTACCAGACACCGGGGAGCTGTTTTTT
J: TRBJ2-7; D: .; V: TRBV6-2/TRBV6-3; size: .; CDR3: CASSYSLDRSSYEQYF; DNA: TGTGCCAGCAGTTACTCCCTGGACAGATCCTCCTACGAGCAGTACTTC
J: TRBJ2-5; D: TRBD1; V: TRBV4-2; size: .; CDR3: CASSSRQGREETQYF; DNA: TGTGCCAGCAGCTCCAGACAGGGGCGAGAAGAGACCCAGTACTTC
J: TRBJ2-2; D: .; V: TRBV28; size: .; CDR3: CASSFGHPNTGELFF; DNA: TGTGCCAGCAGTTTTGGACACCCGAACACCGGGGAGCTGTTTTTT
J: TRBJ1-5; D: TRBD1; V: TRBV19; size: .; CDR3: CASRKGRDRNQPQHF; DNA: TGTGCCAGTAGAAAAGGTAGGGACAGAAATCAGCCCCAGCATTTT
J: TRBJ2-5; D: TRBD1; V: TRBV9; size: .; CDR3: CASSVGWDRPGRETQYF; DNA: TGTGCCAGCAGCGTAGGCTGGGACAGGCCGGGGCGAGAGACCCAGTACTTC
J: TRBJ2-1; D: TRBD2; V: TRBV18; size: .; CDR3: CASSPRGGRPYNEQFF; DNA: TGTGCCAGCTCACCACGCGGCGGGAGGCCCTACAATGAGCAGTTCTTC
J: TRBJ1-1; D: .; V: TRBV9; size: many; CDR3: CASSVTGNTEAFF; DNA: TGTGCCAGCAGCGTGACGGGGAACACTGAAGCTTTCTTT
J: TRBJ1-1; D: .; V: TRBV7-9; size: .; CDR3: CASSSESNTEAFF; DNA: TGTGCCAGCAGCTCGGAGTCGAACACTGAAGCTTTCTTT
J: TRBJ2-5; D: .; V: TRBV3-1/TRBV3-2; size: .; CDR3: CASSQDRVQETQYF; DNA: TGTGCCAGCAGCCAAGACAGGGTTCAAGAGACCCAGTACTTC
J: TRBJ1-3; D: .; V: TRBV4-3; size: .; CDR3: CASSQDPRQISGNTIYF; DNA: TGCGCCAGCAGCCAAGATCCAAGACAGATATCTGGAAACACCATATATTTT
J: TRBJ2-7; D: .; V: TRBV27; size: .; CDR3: CASSLSRDSYEQYF; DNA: TGTGCCAGCAGTTTGTCACGGGATTCCTACGAGCAGTACTTC
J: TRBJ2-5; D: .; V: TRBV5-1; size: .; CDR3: CASSFFGGETQYF; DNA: TGCGCCAGCAGCTTTTTTGGCGGAGAGACCCAGTACTTC
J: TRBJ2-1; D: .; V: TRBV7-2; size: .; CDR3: CASSLALTGVIYNEQFF; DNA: TGTGCCAGCAGCTTAGCGCTAACGGGAGTGATATACAATGAGCAGTTCTTC
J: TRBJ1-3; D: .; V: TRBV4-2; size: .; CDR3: CASSQEGGGLTGNTIYF; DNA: TGTGCCAGCAGCCAAGAGGGGGGTGGTCTTACTGGAAACACCATATATTTT
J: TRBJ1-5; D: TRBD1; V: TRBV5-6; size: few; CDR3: CASSRWTGPNQPQHF; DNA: TGTGCCAGCAGCCGCTGGACAGGGCCTAATCAGCCCCAGCATTTT
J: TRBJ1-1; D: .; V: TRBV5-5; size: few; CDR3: CASSYGATSSEAFF; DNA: TGTGCCAGCAGCTATGGAGCGACGTCCTCCGAAGCTTTCTTT
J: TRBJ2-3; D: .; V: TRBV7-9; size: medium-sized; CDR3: CASSLPIVGIEDTQYF; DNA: TGTGCCAGCAGCTTACCGATAGTCGGTATCGAGGATACGCAGTATTTT
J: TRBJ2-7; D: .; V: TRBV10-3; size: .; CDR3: CAISERGSRYEQYF; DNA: TGTGCCATCAGTGAACGGGGTAGCAGGTACGAGCAGTACTTC
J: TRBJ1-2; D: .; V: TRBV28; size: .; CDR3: CVWLDPNYGYTF; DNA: TGTGTCTGGCTAGATCCTAACTATGGCTACACCTTC
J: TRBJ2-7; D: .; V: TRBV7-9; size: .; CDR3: CASSLVPPRGGYEQYF; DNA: TGTGCCAGCAGCTTAGTACCCCCCAGGGGCGGCTACGAGCAGTACTTC
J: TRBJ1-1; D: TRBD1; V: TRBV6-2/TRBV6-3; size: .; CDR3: CASSYRTGVAEAFF; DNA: TGTGCCAGCAGTTACCGGACAGGTGTTGCTGAAGCTTTCTTT
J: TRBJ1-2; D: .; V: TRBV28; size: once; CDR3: CASSPTGLGFYGYTF; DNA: TGTGCCAGCAGTCCTACAGGGTTAGGTTTCTATGGCTACACCTTC
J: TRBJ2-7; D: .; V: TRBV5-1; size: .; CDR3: CASSTDRRYEQYF; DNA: TGCGCCAGCAGCACTGACAGGCGCTACGAGCAGTACTTC
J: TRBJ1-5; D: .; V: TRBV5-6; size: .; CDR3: CASSLGQGGQPQHF; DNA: TGTGCCAGCAGCTTGGGGCAGGGTGGTCAGCCCCAGCATTTT
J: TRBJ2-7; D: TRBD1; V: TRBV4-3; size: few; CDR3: CASSQEGQGRHEQYF; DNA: TGCGCCAGCAGCCAAGAGGGACAGGGCCGCCACGAGCAGTACTTC
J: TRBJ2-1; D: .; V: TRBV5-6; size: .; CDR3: CASRYGSNEQFF; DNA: TGTGCCAGCAGGTACGGGAGCAATGAGCAGTTCTTC
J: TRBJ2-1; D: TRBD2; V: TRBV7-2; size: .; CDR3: CASSLTSGDWDEQFF; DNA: TGTGCCAGCAGCTTAACTAGCGGGGACTGGGATGAGCAGTTCTTC
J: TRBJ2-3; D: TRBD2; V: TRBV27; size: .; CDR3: CASSSSWGGDTQYF; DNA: TGTGCCAGCAGCTCCTCGTGGGGGGGAGATACGCAGTATTTT
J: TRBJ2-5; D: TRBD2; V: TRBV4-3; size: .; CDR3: CASSQDHSGSFVETQYF; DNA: TGCGCCAGCAGCCAAGATCACAGCGGGAGCTTCGTCGAGACCCAGTACTTC
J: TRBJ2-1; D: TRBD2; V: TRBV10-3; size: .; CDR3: CAISESMAGEYNEQFF; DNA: TGTGCCATCAGTGAGTCGATGGCGGGAGAGTACAATGAGCAGTTCTTC
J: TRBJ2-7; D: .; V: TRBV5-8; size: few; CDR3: CASSSYRSYEQYF; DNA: TGTGCCAGCAGCTCGTACAGGTCCTACGAGCAGTACTTC
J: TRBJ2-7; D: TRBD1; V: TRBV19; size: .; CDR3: CASSRRTGVNEQYF; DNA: TGTGCCAGTAGTAGGCGGACAGGAGTAAACGAGCAGTACTTC
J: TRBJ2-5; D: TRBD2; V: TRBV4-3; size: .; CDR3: CASSQDRSAGGNQETQYF; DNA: TGCGCCAGCAGCCAAGATCGGTCAGCGGGAGGGAACCAAGAGACCCAGTACTTC
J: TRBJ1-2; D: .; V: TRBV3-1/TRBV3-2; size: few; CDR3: CASSPAGRVSYGYTF; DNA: TGTGCCAGCAGCCCTGCGGGGAGGGTGAGCTATGGCTACACCTTC